This T cell receptor (beta chain) was obtained from a study of blood T cells in healthy people across ages. This CDR3 is 15 amino acids long. Trimming cost V 5 bases and J 7 bases; bases outside gene matches: 6. Germline CDR1 SGHTA, CDR2 FQGNSA. A second about 7 to 12 cycle PCR used barcoded and J-beta primers. TCRdb used MiXCR to reprocess the 5' RACE reads, holding one entry per CDR3 protein. The table shows 1.5 million to 1.8 million distinct CDR3 sequences, with approximately 42% occurring only once. This clonotype was detected a few times. The rearrangement uses TRBV7-2 and TRBJ2-1; 12 nucleotides agree with TRBD2. The sample was blood. The origin of this receptor is a woman between 18 and 29 years old in good health. This chain's CDR3 is CASSQTSGSRNEQFF. For the CDR3, the DNA is TGTGCCAGCAGCCAGACTAGCGGGAGTCGGAATGAGCAGTTCTTC.